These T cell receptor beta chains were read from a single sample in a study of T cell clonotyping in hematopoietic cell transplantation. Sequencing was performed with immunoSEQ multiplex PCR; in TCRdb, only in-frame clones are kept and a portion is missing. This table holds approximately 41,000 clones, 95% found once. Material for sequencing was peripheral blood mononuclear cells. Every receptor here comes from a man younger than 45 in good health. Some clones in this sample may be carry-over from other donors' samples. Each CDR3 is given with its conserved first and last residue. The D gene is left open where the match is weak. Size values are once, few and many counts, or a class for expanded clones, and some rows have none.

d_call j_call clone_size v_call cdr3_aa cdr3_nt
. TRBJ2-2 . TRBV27 CASSASGNTGELFF TGTGCCAGCAGTGCGTCGGGTAACACCGGGGAGCTGTTTTTT
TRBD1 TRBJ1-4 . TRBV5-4 CASSLKGAPNEKLFF TGTGCCAGCAGCTTAAAGGGGGCACCTAATGAAAAACTGTTTTTT
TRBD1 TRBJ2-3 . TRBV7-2 CASSSRSFTGQGKNTQYF TGTGCCAGCAGCTCTCGTTCTTTTACGGGACAGGGAAAAAATACGCAGTATTTT
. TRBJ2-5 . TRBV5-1 CASSRRYRETQYF TGCGCCAGCAGCAGAAGGTATCGAGAGACCCAGTACTTC
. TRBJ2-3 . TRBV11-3 CASSLGRDTQYF TGTGCCAGCAGCCTGGGACGAGATACGCAGTATTTT
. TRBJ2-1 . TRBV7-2 CASSFVALNYNEQFF TGTGCCAGCAGCTTCGTAGCGCTGAACTACAATGAGCAGTTCTTC
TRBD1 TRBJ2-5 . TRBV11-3 CASSLGPGGRGKGTQYF TGTGCCAGCAGCTTAGGTCCAGGGGGCCGTGGCAAGGGGACCCAGTACTTC
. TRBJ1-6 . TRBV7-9 CASSPDSYNSPLHF TGTGCCAGCAGCCCGGACAGCTATAATTCACCCCTCCACTTT
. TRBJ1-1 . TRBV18 CASSPVSVNTEAFF TGTGCCAGCTCACCGGTTTCAGTGAACACTGAAGCTTTCTTT
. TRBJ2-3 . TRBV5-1 CASSLDGYYTDTQYF TGCGCCAGCAGCTTGGACGGATATTACACAGATACGCAGTATTTT
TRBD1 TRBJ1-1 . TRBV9 CASSALTGTNTEAFF TGTGCCAGCAGCGCCCTGACAGGGACGAACACTGAAGCTTTCTTT
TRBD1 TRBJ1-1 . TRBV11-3 CASSLAAPDRKAFF TGTGCCAGCAGCTTAGCGGCCCCGGACAGGAAAGCTTTCTTT
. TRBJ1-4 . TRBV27 CASSFGRLINEKLFF TGTGCCAGCAGTTTTGGCAGACTCATCAATGAAAAACTGTTTTTT
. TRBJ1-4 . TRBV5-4 CASSFLGRDEKLFF TGTGCCAGCAGCTTCCTAGGACGGGATGAAAAACTGTTTTTT
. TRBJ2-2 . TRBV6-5 CASSFDGAANTGELFF TGTGCCAGCAGTTTCGACGGGGCCGCGAACACCGGGGAGCTGTTTTTT
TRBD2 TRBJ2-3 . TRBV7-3 CASSLSGLQTDTQYF TGTGCCAGCAGCTTATCGGGACTACAGACAGATACGCAGTATTTT
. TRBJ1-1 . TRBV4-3 CASSQDLRVTAFF TGCGCCAGCAGCCAAGATTTGCGGGTTACGGCTTTCTTT
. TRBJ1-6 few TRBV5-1 CASSLGGIRTLLSSYNSPLHF TGCGCCAGCAGCTTGGGGGGTATTCGGACCCTTTTGAGCTCCTATAATTCACCCCTCCACTTT
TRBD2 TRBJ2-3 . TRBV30 CAWSPGLASTDTQYF TGTGCCTGGAGTCCGGGACTAGCTAGCACAGATACGCAGTATTTT
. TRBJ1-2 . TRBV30 CAYSGQSKHGYTF TGTGCCTACTCTGGCCAAAGCAAACATGGCTACACCTTC
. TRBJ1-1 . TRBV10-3 CAISESNTEAFF TGTGCCATCAGTGAATCGAACACTGAAGCTTTCTTT
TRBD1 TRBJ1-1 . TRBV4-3 CASKQGLEAFF TGCGCCAGCAAACAGGGGCTGGAAGCTTTCTTT
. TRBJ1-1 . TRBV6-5 CASSYGRVGNTEAFF TGTGCCAGCAGTTACGGCCGGGTAGGAAACACTGAAGCTTTCTTT
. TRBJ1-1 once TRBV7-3 CASSPTGRTEAFF TGTGCCAGCAGCCCAACAGGGAGGACTGAAGCTTTCTTT
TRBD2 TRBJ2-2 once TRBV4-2 CASGWTSGNTGELFF TGTGCCAGCGGATGGACTAGCGGGAACACCGGGGAGCTGTTTTTT
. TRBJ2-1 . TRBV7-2 CASSFPPQFF TGTGCCAGCAGCTTCCCCCCGCAGTTCTTC
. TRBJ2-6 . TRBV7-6 CASSPRGSGANVLTF TGTGCCAGCAGCCCGAGGGGCTCTGGGGCCAACGTCCTGACTTTC
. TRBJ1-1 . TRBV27 CASSMPGEPPFEAFF TGTGCCAGCAGTATGCCAGGGGAGCCGCCTTTTGAAGCTTTCTTT
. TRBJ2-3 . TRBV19 CASRGSETDTQYF TGTGCCAGTAGGGGTAGCGAGACAGATACGCAGTATTTT
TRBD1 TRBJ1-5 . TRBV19 CASSAIDRGRPQPQHF TGTGCCAGTAGTGCGATAGACAGGGGCCGTCCTCAGCCCCAGCATTTT
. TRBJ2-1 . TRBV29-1 CSVDRQFDNEQFF TGCAGCGTTGACAGACAGTTCGACAATGAGCAGTTCTTC
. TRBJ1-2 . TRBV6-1 CASGRDYGYTF TGTGCCAGTGGCAGGGATTATGGCTACACCTTC
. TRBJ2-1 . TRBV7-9 CASSLGPQSGYNEQFF TGTGCCAGCAGCTTAGGTCCTCAGAGCGGGTACAATGAGCAGTTCTTC
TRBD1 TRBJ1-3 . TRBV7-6 CASSPQAEGAEGNTIYF TGTGCCAGCAGCCCTCAAGCAGAGGGGGCGGAAGGAAACACCATATATTTT
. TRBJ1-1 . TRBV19 CASPRPGKNTEAFF TGTGCCTCCCCCAGGCCGGGGAAGAACACTGAAGCTTTCTTT
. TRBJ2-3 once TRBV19 CASGGVTDTQYF TGTGCCAGTGGTGGGGTCACAGATACGCAGTATTTT
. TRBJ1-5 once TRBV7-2 CASSLRPQGSRLNQPQHF TGTGCCAGCAGCTTACGCCCCCAGGGGTCCCGGCTTAATCAGCCCCAGCATTTT
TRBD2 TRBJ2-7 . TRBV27 CASSLSIGTSDEQYF TGTGCCAGCAGTTTATCGATCGGGACTAGCGACGAGCAGTACTTC
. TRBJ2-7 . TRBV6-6 CASSSPAGTSNYEQYF TGTGCCAGCAGTTCCCCGGCCGGGACCTCAAACTACGAGCAGTACTTC
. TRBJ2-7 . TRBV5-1 CASSLTTGTYEQYF TGCGCCAGCAGCTTAACGACAGGAACCTACGAGCAGTACTTC
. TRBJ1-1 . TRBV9 CASSVGRVNTEAFF TGTGCCAGCAGCGTAGGGCGGGTGAACACTGAAGCTTTCTTT
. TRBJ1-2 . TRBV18 CASSPVNSGRPYGYTF TGTGCCAGCTCACCAGTGAATTCCGGCCGTCCCTATGGCTACACCTTC
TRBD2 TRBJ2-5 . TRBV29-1 CSGGRGGQETQYF TGCAGCGGCGGGAGGGGAGGGCAAGAGACCCAGTACTTC
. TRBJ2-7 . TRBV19 CASSTGSGTPYEQYF TGTGCCAGTAGTACCGGCTCAGGGACCCCCTACGAGCAGTACTTC
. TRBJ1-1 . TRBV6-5 CASSSGQMNTEAFF TGTGCCAGCAGCTCCGGACAGATGAACACTGAAGCTTTCTTT
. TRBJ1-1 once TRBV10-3 CAIAFRGMNTEAFF TGTGCCATCGCTTTCCGGGGGATGAACACTGAAGCTTTCTTT
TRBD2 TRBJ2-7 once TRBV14 CASSGTSGGNQYF TGTGCCAGCAGCGGGACTAGCGGGGGGAATCAGTACTTC
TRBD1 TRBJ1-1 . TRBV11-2 CASSNRGEETEAFF TGTGCCAGCAGCAACAGGGGAGAGGAGACTGAAGCTTTCTTT
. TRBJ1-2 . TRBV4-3 CASSQGEGVNYGYTF TGCGCCAGCAGCCAAGGAGAAGGGGTGAACTATGGCTACACCTTC
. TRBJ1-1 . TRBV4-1 CASSQGQATNTEAFF TGCGCCAGCAGCCAAGGACAGGCGACTAACACTGAAGCTTTCTTT
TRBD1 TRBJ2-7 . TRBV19 CASGSGDRGPYEQYF TGTGCCAGTGGCTCCGGGGACAGGGGACCCTACGAGCAGTACTTC
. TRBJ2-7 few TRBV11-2 CASSLVGGMRREQYF TGTGCCAGCAGCTTAGTTGGCGGGATGCGAAGGGAGCAGTACTTC
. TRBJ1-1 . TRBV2 CASRGGTEAFF TGTGCCAGCCGGGGAGGGACTGAAGCTTTCTTT
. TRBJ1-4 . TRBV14 CASSQKQTNEKLFF TGTGCCAGCAGCCAAAAGCAGACCAATGAAAAACTGTTTTTT
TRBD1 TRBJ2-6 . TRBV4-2 CASSEYRDSSSGANVLTF TGTGCCAGCAGCGAGTACCGGGACAGTAGCTCTGGGGCCAACGTCCTGACTTTC
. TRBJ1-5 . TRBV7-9 CASSLGHIQPQHF TGTGCCAGCAGCCTGGGACATATCCAGCCCCAGCATTTT